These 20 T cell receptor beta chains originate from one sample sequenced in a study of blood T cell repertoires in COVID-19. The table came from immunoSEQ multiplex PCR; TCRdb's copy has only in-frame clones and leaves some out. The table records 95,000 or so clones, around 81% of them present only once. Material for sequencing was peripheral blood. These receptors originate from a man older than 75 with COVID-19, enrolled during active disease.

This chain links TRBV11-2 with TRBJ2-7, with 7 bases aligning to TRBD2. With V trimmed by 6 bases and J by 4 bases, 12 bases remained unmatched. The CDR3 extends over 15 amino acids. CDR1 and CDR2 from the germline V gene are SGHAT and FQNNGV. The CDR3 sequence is CASSPAPGTKYEQYF. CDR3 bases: TGTGCCAGCAGTCCGGCCCCCGGGACTAAATACGAGCAGTACTTC.

The CDR3 region is CASSLMTGRITYEQYF. CDR3 DNA: TGTGCCAGCAGCCTGATGACAGGGAGAATAACTTACGAGCAGTACTTC. The chain couples TRBV7-2 to TRBJ2-7; 7 bases map to TRBD1. Germline lookup yields CDR1 SGHTA and CDR2 FQGNSA. The V segment lost 5 bases and the J segment 4 bases; nucleotides outside the gene matches: 14. This CDR3 is 16 amino acids long.

CDR3 coding DNA: TGTGCCAGCAGCTCGGGACAGGGGGTGTCAGAGACCCAGTACTTC. It specifies CASSSGQGVSETQYF. The J gene is TRBJ2-5, the V gene TRBV5-6; 11 nucleotides match TRBD1. Losses at the gene ends were 3 bases for V and 4 bases for J; bases not matched to a gene: 5. The CDR3 loop spans 15 amino acids. CDR1 is SGHDT, CDR2 YYEEEE, per germline.

In DNA, the CDR3 is TGCGCCAGCGGGCGGGACCAAGGCACCCAGTACTTC. Translation gives CASGRDQGTQYF. This chain links TRBV10-2 with TRBJ2-5; the D gene is possibly TRBD2 (6 bases). Germline lookup yields CDR1 WSHSY and CDR2 SAAADI. This CDR3 has 12 amino acids. Trimming removed 8 bases at V and 8 bases at J, with 15 bases between.

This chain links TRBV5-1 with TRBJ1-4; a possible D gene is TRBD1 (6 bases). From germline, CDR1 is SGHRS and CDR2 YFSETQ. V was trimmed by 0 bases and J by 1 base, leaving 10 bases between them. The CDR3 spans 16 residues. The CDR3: CASSLAEGGTNEKLFF. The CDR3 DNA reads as TGCGCCAGCAGCTTGGCCGAAGGGGGAACTAATGAAAAACTGTTTTTT.

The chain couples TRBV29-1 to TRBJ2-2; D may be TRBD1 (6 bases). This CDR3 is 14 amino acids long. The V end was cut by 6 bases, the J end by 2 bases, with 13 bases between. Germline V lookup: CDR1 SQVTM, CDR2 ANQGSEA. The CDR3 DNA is TGCAGCGTGGAACAGGGACAAAACACCGGGGAGCTGTTTTTT. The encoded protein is CSVEQGQNTGELFF.

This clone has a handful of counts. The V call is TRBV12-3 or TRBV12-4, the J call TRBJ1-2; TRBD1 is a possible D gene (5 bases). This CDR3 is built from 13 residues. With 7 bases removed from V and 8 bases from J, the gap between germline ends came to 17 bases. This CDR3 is CASKTDSLGGYTF. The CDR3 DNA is TGTGCCAGCAAAACCGACAGTTTGGGAGGCTACACCTTC.

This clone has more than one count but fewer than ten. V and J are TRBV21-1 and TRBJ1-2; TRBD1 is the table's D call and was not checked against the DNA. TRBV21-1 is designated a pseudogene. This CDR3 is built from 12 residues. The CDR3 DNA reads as TGTGCCATAGGAACAGACATCTATGGCTACACCTTC. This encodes CAIGTDIYGYTF.

In DNA, the CDR3 is TGTGCCAGCAGTTTATGGAGCGGGGAGACCCAGTACTTC. It specifies CASSLWSGETQYF. The chain has TRBV12-3 or TRBV12-4 and TRBJ2-5; D may be TRBD2 (6 bases). V lost 2 bases, J lost 5 bases, and 9 bases lay in between. The CDR3 sequence is 13 residues long.

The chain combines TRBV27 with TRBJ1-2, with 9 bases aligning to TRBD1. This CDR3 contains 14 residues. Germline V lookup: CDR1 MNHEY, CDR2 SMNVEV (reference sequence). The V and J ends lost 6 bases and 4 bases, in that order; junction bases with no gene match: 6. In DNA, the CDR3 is TGTGCCAGCAGACGGACAGGGGATCCCTATGGCTACACCTTC. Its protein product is CASRRTGDPYGYTF.

CDR3 in DNA: TGTGCCAGACAGGGGGCACGCACCGGGGAGCTGTTTTTT. Translated: CARQGARTGELFF. J is TRBJ2-2 and V is TRBV2; 9 bases map to TRBD1. The germline gives CDR1 SNHLY, CDR2 FYNNEI. V gave up 9 bases and J gave up 4 bases; unmatched junction bases: 3. This CDR3 has 13 residues.

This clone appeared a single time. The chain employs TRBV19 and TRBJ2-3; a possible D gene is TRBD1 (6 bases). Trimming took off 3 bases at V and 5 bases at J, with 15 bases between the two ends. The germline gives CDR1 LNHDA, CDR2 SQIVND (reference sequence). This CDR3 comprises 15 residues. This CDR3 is CASSIAGVSEDTQYF. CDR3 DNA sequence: TGTGCCAGTAGTATCGCAGGGGTTTCGGAAGATACGCAGTATTTT. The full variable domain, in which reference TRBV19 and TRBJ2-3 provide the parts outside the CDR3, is DGGITQSPKYLFRKEGQNVTLSCEQNLNHDAMYWYRQDPGQGLRLIYYSQIVNDFQKGDIAEGYSVSREKKESFPLTVTSAQKNPTAFYLCASSIAGVSEDTQYFGPGTRLTVL.

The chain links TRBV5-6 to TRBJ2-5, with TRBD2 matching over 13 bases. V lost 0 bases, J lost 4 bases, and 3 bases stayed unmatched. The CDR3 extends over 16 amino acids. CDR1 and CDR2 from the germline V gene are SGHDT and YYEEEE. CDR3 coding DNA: TGTGCCAGCAGCTTGGTTACTAGCGGGAGGGGAGAGACCCAGTACTTC. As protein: CASSLVTSGRGETQYF. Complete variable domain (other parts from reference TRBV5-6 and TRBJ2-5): DAGVTQSPTHLIKTRGQQVTLRCSPKSGHDTVSWYQQALGQGPQFIFQYYEEEERQRGNFPDRFSGHQFPNYSSELNVNALLLGDSALYLCASSLVTSGRGETQYFGPGTRLLVL.

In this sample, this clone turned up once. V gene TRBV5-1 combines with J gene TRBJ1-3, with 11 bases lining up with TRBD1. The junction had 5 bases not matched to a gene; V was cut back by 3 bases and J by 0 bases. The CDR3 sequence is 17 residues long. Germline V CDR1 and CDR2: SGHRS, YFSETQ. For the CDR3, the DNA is TGCGCCAGCAGCTCCTGGACAGGGGGCTCCTCTGGAAACACCATATATTTT. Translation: CASSSWTGGSSGNTIYF.

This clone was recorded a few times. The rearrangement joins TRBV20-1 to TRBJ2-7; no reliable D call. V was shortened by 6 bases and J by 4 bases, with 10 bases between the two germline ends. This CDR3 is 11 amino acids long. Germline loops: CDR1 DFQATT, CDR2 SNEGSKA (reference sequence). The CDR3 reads CSARADYEQYF. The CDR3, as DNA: TGCAGTGCGCGCGCGGATTACGAGCAGTACTTC.

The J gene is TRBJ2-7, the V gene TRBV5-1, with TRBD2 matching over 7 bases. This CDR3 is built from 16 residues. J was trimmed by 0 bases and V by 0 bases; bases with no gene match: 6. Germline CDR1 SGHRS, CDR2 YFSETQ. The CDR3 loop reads CASSLGPAGSSYEQYF. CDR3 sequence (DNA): TGCGCCAGCAGCTTGGGTCCAGCGGGGAGCTCCTACGAGCAGTACTTC.

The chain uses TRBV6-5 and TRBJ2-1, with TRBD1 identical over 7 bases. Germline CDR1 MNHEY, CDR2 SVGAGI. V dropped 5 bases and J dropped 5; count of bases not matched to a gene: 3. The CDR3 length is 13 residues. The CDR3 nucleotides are TGTGCCAGCAGTAGACAGGGAAACAATGAGCAGTTCTTC. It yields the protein CASSRQGNNEQFF.

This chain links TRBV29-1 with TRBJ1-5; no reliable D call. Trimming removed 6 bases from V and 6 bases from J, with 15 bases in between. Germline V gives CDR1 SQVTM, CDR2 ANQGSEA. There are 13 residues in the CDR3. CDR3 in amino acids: CSVVNGGSQPQHF. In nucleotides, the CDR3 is TGCAGCGTCGTAAACGGCGGGAGTCAGCCCCAGCATTTT. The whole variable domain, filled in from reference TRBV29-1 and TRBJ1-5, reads SAVISQKPSRDICQRGTSLTIQCQVDSQVTMMFWYRQQPGQSLTLIATANQGSEATYESGFVIDKFPISRPNLTFSTLTVSNMSPEDSSIYLCSVVNGGSQPQHFGDGTRLSIL.

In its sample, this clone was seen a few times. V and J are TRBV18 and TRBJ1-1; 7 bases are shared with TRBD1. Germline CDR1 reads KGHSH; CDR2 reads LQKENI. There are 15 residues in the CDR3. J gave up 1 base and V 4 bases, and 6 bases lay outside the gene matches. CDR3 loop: CASSQGTVGNTEAFF. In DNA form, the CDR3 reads TGTGCCAGCTCACAAGGGACAGTGGGGAACACTGAAGCTTTCTTT.

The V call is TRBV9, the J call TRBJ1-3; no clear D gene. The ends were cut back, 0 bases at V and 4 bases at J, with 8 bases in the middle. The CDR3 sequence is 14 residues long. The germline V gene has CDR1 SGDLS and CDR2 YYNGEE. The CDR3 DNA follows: TGTGCCAGCAGCGTAGAAACGCGGGGAAACACCATATATTTT. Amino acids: CASSVETRGNTIYF.